This TCR beta chain was sequenced in a study of human T cells and chemical hapten exposure. Across the study: Per-sample variation in TCR yield stemmed mainly from small pooled library volume differences.

The template was total RNA from unfractionated whole blood. The germline CDR1 and CDR2 sequences are MNHEY and SMNVEV (reference sequence). Trimming cost V 3 bases and J 3 bases, with 8 bases left between them. The CDR3 runs to 14 residues. Comment on this clonotype: Antigen specificity is unknown.

Study-wide points: TCRs above 1 in 1000 frequency did not change with DPC sensitization.

Unique molecular identifiers were affixed to discrete cDNA molecules within the library. TCRdb analysed the 5' RACE reads with MiXCR anew, one entry per CDR3 protein. In the table there are around 140,000 distinct CDR3 sequences, approximately 4% of which are singletons. The rearrangement links TRBV27 to TRBJ1-4, with a tentative D call TRBD1 (6 bases). This TCR came from a female donor in good health. The DNA for the CDR3 is TGTGCCAGCAGTTTCGCAGGGGCTAATGAAAAACTGTTTTTT. This translates into CASSFAGANEKLFF.